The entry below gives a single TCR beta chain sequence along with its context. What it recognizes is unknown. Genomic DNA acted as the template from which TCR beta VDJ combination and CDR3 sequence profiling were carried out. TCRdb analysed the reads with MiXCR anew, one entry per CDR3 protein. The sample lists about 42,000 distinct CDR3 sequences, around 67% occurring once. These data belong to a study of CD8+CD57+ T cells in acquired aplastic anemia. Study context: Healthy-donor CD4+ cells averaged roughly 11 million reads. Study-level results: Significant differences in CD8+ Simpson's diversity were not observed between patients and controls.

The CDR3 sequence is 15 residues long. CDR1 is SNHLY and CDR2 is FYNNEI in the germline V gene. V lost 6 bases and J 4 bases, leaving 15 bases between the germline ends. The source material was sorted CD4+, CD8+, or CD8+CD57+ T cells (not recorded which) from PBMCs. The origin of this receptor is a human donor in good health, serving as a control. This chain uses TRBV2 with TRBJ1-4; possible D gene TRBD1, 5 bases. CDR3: CASREQAQGNEKLFF. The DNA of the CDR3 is TGTGCCAGCAGGGAACAGGCGCAGGGTAATGAAAAACTGTTTTTT. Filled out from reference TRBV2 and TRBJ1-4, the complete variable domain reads EPEVTQTPSHQVTQMGQEVILRCVPISNHLYFYWYRQILGQKVEFLVSFYNNEISEKSEIFDDQFSVERPDGSNFTLKIRSTKLEDSAMYFCASREQAQGNEKLFFGSGTQLSVL.